Listed below are T cell receptor beta chains from one sample, sequenced in a study of T cell responses to AZD1222 COVID-19 vaccine. This table comes from immunoSEQ multiplex PCR, and its TCRdb copy is limited to in-frame clones, with some not included. In the table there are about 110,000 clones, approximately 91% of which are singletons. Sequencing used peripheral blood, obtained on day 0 of AZD1222 vaccination. The receptors shown here come from an adult in good health. CDR3s include the opening cysteine and the closing phenylalanine or tryptophan. A D gene is named only where the DNA matches it firmly. Expanded clones are given a class, and other clones once, few, many or no size at all.

- TRBJ1-2 few TRBV11-2 TGTGCCAGCAGCGCATTGGCAGCGACAAACTATGGCTACACCTTC CASSALAATNYGYTF
- TRBJ1-2 - TRBV4-3 TGCGCCAGCAGCCAAGACCGAGGTATGAACTATGGCTACACCTTC CASSQDRGMNYGYTF
- TRBJ1-3 - TRBV6-5 TGTGCCAGCAGTACCCGGGGCAGACAAGGAAACACCATATATTTT CASSTRGRQGNTIYF
- TRBJ1-5 - TRBV2 TGTGCCAGCAATCCCGGGGGGTTCAATCAGCCCCAGCATTTT CASNPGGFNQPQHF
- TRBJ1-1 once TRBV12-3/TRBV12-4 TGTGCCAGCAGTTTTCGGACAGCCGAAGCTTTCTTT CASSFRTAEAFF
- TRBJ1-5 - TRBV19 TGTGCCAGTCTTACTTCCCAAGGTATTGGTCAGCCCCAGCATTTT CASLTSQGIGQPQHF
TRBD1 TRBJ2-3 once TRBV23-1 TGCGCCAGCAGTCAATCAAAGGACAGGGGGCCAGCAGATACGCAGTATTTT CASSQSKDRGPADTQYF
- TRBJ2-1 - TRBV5-1 TGCGCCAGCAGACCCCAGGGGGGTTTAGACAATGAGCAGTTCTTC CASRPQGGLDNEQFF
TRBD1 TRBJ1-4 - TRBV4-1 TGCGCCAGCAGCCAAGGTTGGGGACAGAATGAAAAACTGTTTTTT CASSQGWGQNEKLFF
TRBD1 TRBJ2-3 - TRBV5-1 TGCGCCAGCAGCTTAGGGACAGGGGGCACAGATACGCAGTATTTT CASSLGTGGTDTQYF
- TRBJ1-1 - TRBV18 TGTGCCAGCTCACCAGTGGACAGCGTGAACACTGAAGCTTTCTTT CASSPVDSVNTEAFF
- TRBJ1-2 - TRBV3-1/TRBV3-2 TGTGCCAGCAGTCGGGCCCCCCCTAACTATGGCTACACCTTC CASSRAPPNYGYTF
- TRBJ1-5 - TRBV10-2 TGCGCCAGCAGCACCCCCCATAGCAATCAGCCCCAGCATTTT CASSTPHSNQPQHF
- TRBJ2-2 once TRBV10-3 TGTGCCATCAGTGTGACACCTGGGGCCGGGGAGCTGTTTTTT CAISVTPGAGELFF
TRBD1 TRBJ1-1 once TRBV7-2 TGTGCCAGCAGCTTAGCGGGACAGGGGAACACTGAAGCTTTCTTT CASSLAGQGNTEAFF
TRBD1 TRBJ1-2 - TRBV6-2/TRBV6-3 TGTGCCAGCAGCCACGGGACAGCGCTCTATGGCTACACCTTC CASSHGTALYGYTF
- TRBJ1-5 - TRBV19 TGTGCCAGTAGTAGGGGGACAACTTATAGCAATCAGCCCCAGCATTTT CASSRGTTYSNQPQHF
- TRBJ2-3 - TRBV6-6 TGTGCCAGCAGTCCAAGCAGTGGGGTAGATACGCAGTATTTT CASSPSSGVDTQYF
- TRBJ1-5 - TRBV7-2 TGTGCCAGCAGCCCCCCCTCCTTTGAGCCCCAGCATTTT CASSPPSFEPQHF
TRBD1 TRBJ1-1 - TRBV11-2 TGTGCCAGCAGCTTAGATCTGGACAGGGGAGCTTTCTTT CASSLDLDRGAFF
- TRBJ2-5 - TRBV3-1/TRBV3-2 TGTGCCAGCAGCCCAGACAGCACCCACAATCCCCAGTACTTC CASSPDSTHNPQYF
TRBD1 TRBJ2-1 - TRBV9 TGTGCCAGCAGCGCTGGGGGGACAGGGTCCTACAATGAGCAGTTCTTC CASSAGGTGSYNEQFF
TRBD2 TRBJ2-3 once TRBV5-6 TGTGCCAGCAGGGGGACTAGCGGGAGCCGCAGGGATACGCAGTATTTT CASRGTSGSRRDTQYF
- TRBJ2-2 - TRBV5-4 TGTGCCAGCAGCTTGGAGTTAGGAACCGGGGAGCTGTTTTTT CASSLELGTGELFF
- TRBJ1-4 - TRBV10-3 TGTGCCATCAGTGATCGGCCCGATAATGAAAAACTGTTTTTT CAISDRPDNEKLFF
- TRBJ1-4 - TRBV29-1 TGCAGCGTTCCCGACCGCGGGTCGAGTAATGAAAAACTGTTTTTT CSVPDRGSSNEKLFF
- TRBJ2-2 once TRBV11-2 TGTGCCAGCAGCCAAATCGCCGGGGAGCTGTTTTTT CASSQIAGELFF
- TRBJ1-2 - TRBV6-2/TRBV6-3 TGTGCCAGCACCCCACCGGCAGCTAGCTATGGCTACACCTTC CASTPPAASYGYTF